The 8 T cell receptor beta chains in this list originate from one sample, sequenced in a study of T-cell memory formation after mild COVID-19. MiXCR was run by TCRdb on the 5' RACE reads, yielding one entry per CDR3 protein. The table has some 29,000 distinct CDR3 sequences, roughly a sixth seen once. The sequencing sample was made of PBMCs or a T cell subset sorted from them (not recorded which). Every receptor here comes from an adult who had mild COVID-19 (a few samples of this study predate the infection). Cell type and time point are not known.

Ten or more counts support this clonotype. The rearrangement joins TRBV7-3 to TRBJ2-3; 7 bases match TRBD2. The CDR3 runs to 15 residues. V was clipped by 1 base and J by 2 bases; unmatched bases: 3. The germline gives CDR1 SGHTA, CDR2 FQGTGA. Written as DNA, the CDR3 is TGTGCCAGCAGCTTAAACGGGGGGTACACAGATACGCAGTATTTT. The encoded protein is CASSLNGGYTDTQYF.

This clonotype has ten or more counts. The chain employs TRBV12-3 or TRBV12-4 and TRBJ1-5; TRBD1 agrees at 7 bases. The CDR3 totals 15 residues. Germline trimming cut 5 bases from V and 6 bases from J; bases unmatched to any gene: 10. CDR3 coding DNA: TGTGCCAGCAGTCGAGGGGGCGAGAGGAGTCAGCCCCAGCATTTT. Protein sequence: CASSRGGERSQPQHF.

This clonotype was observed at least ten times. This chain links TRBV12-3 or TRBV12-4 with TRBJ1-1, with a possible D match to TRBD1 (5 bases). This CDR3 spans 13 amino acids. V was shortened by 3 bases and J by 1 base, with 6 bases between the two germline ends. As DNA, the CDR3 is TGTGCCAGCAGTTTCAGGGAGAACACTGAAGCTTTCTTT. Protein product: CASSFRENTEAFF.

Many counts were recorded for this clonotype. The chain employs TRBV19 and TRBJ2-1, with a possible D match to TRBD1 (5 bases). The CDR3 sequence is 17 residues long. CDR1 is LNHDA and CDR2 is SQIVND in the germline V gene (reference sequence). Trimming stripped 5 bases from V and 11 bases from J, with 28 bases between. CDR3 nucleotides: TGTGCCAGTAGTTTAACCGCCTCCCGGACAACCGCCCATCAGCAGTTCTTC. Protein product: CASSLTASRTTAHQQFF.

This clonotype ranks as medium-sized. J is TRBJ2-7 and V is TRBV12-3 or TRBV12-4; D possibly corresponds to TRBD2 (5 bases). The length of the CDR3 is 12 residues. V lost 2 bases and J 7 bases, leaving 9 bases between the germline ends. The CDR3: CASSLSGGEQYF. The DNA for the CDR3 is TGTGCCAGCAGTTTATCCGGCGGGGAGCAGTACTTC.

The table lists this clonotype with many counts. The chain is built from TRBV7-9 and TRBJ2-1; 11 positions match TRBD2. This CDR3 has 15 amino acids. Germline lookup yields CDR1 SEHNR and CDR2 FQNEAQ (reference sequence). Unmatched junction bases numbered 7, after V lost 6 bases and J lost 6 bases. CDR3 amino acids: CASSAGTSGLNEQFF. CDR3 sequence (DNA): TGTGCCAGCAGTGCCGGGACTAGCGGCCTCAATGAGCAGTTCTTC. Filled out from reference TRBV7-9 and TRBJ2-1, the complete variable domain reads DTGVSQNPRHKITKRGQNVTFRCDPISEHNRLYWYRQTLGQGPEFLTYFQNEAQLEKSRLLSDRFSAERPKGSFSTLEIQRTEQGDSAMYLCASSAGTSGLNEQFFGPGTRLTVL.

This clonotype was counted ten times or more. The rearrangement uses TRBV29-1 and TRBJ1-4; TRBD1 matches at 8 bases. With 5 bases clipped from V and 6 bases from J, the junction kept 8 bases outside the gene matches. CDR3 length: 14 amino acids. In germline, CDR1 is SQVTM, CDR2 ANQGSEA. This CDR3 is CSVRGQGLYEKLFF. In DNA form, the CDR3 reads TGCAGCGTTCGAGGACAGGGACTGTATGAAAAACTGTTTTTT. Full variable domain (missing parts from reference TRBV29-1 and TRBJ1-4): SAVISQKPSRDICQRGTSLTIQCQVDSQVTMMFWYRQQPGQSLTLIATANQGSEATYESGFVIDKFPISRPNLTFSTLTVSNMSPEDSSIYLCSVRGQGLYEKLFFGSGTQLSVL.

This chain joins TRBV5-1 and TRBJ1-2, with D possibly being TRBD1 (5 bases). Germline V gene sequence: CDR1 SGHRS, CDR2 YFSETQ. V was cut by 0 bases and J by 2 bases, with 5 bases left in between. This CDR3 is 13 amino acids long. In DNA, the CDR3 is TGCGCCAGCAGCTTGGGACAGAACTATGGCTACACCTTC. As protein: CASSLGQNYGYTF.